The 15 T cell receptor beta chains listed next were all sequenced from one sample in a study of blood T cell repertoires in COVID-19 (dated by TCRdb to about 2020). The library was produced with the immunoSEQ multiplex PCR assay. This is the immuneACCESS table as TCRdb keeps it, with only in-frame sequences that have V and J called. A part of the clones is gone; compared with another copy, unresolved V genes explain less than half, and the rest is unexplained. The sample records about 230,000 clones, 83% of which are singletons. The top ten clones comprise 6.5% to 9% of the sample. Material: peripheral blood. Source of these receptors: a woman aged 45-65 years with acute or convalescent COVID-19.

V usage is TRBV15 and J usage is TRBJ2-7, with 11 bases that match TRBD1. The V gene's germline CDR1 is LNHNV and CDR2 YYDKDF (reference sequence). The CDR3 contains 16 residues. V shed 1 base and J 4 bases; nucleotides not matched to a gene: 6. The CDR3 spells CATSRGRDRGSYEQYF. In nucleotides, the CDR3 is TGTGCCACCAGCAGAGGCCGGGACAGGGGGTCGTACGAGCAGTACTTC.

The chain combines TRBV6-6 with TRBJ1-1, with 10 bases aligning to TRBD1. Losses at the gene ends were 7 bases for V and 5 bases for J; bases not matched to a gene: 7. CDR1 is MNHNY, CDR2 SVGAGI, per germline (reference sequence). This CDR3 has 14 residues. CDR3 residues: CASMKGQGWTEAFF. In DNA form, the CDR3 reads TGTGCCAGCATGAAGGGACAGGGGTGGACTGAAGCTTTCTTT.

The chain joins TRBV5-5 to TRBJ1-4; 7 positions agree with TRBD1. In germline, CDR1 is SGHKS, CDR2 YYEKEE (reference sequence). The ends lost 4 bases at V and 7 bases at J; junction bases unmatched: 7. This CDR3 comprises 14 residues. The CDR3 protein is CASSPNRGGEKLFF. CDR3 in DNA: TGTGCCAGCAGCCCGAACAGGGGTGGTGAAAAACTGTTTTTT.

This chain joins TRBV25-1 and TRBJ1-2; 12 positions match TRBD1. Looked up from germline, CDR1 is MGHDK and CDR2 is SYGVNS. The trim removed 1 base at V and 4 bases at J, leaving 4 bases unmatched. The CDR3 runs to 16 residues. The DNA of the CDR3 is TGTGCCAGCAGTGAATTCGGGACAGGGGGCGCCTATGGCTACACCTTC. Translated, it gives CASSEFGTGGAYGYTF.

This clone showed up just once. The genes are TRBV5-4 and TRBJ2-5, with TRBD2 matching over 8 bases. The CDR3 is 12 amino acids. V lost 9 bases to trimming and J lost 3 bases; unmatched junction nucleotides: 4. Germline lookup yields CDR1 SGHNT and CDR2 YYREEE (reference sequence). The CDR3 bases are TGTGCCATCTCGGGACTAGAAGAGACCCAGTACTTC. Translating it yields CAISGLEETQYF.

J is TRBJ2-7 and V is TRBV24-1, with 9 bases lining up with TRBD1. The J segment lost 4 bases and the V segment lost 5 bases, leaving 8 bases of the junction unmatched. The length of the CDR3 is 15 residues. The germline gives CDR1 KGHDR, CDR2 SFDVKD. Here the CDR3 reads CATSAPGQGSYEQYF. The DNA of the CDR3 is TGTGCCACCAGTGCTCCGGGACAGGGATCGTACGAGCAGTACTTC.

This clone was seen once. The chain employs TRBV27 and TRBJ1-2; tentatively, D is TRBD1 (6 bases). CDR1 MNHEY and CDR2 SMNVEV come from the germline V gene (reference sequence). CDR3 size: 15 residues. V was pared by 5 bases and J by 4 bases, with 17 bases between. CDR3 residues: CASSKTDRPSYGYTF. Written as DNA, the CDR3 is TGTGCCAGCAGTAAAACCGACAGGCCGTCCTATGGCTACACCTTC.

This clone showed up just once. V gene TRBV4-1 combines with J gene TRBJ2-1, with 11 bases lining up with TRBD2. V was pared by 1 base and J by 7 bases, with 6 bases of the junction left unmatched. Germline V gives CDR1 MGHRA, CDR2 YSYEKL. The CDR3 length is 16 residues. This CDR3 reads CASSQVGPSGRNEQFF. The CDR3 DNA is TGCGCCAGCAGCCAAGTGGGGCCTAGCGGGAGGAATGAGCAGTTCTTC.

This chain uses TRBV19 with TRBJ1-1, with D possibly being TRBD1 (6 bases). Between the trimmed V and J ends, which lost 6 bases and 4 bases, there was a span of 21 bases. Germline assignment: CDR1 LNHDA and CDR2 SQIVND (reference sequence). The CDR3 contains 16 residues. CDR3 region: CASRLNPVGARTEAFF. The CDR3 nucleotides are TGTGCCAGTAGACTTAACCCTGTGGGGGCCCGCACTGAAGCTTTCTTT.

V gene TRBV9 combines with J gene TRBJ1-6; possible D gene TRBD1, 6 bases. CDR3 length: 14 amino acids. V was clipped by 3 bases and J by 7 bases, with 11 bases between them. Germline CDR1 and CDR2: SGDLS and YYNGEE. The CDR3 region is CASSGGQLNSPLHF. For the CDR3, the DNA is TGTGCCAGCAGCGGAGGACAGTTAAATTCACCCCTCCACTTT. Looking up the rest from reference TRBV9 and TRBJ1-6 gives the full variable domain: DSGVTQTPKHLITATGQRVTLRCSPRSGDLSVYWYQQSLDQGLQFLIQYYNGEERAKGNILERFSAQQFPDLHSELNLSSLELGDSALYFCASSGGQLNSPLHFGNGTRLTVT.

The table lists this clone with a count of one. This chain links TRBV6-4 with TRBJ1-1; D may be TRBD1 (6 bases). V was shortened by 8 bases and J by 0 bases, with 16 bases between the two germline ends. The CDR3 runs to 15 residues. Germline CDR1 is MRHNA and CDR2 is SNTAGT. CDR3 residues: CASPKPGQMNTEAFF. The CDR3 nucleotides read TGTGCCAGCCCAAAACCAGGACAGATGAACACTGAAGCTTTCTTT.

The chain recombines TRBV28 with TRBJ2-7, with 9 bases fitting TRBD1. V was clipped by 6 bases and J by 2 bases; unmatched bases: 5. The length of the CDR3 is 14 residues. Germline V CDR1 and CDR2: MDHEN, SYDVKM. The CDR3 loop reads CASRRRQGAYEQYF. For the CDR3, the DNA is TGTGCCAGCAGAAGAAGACAGGGGGCCTACGAGCAGTACTTC. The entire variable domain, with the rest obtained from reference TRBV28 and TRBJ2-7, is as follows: DVKVTQSSRYLVKRTGEKVFLECVQDMDHENMFWYRQDPGLGLRLIYFSYDVKMKEKGDIPEGYSVSREKKERFSLILESASTNQTSMYLCASRRRQGAYEQYFGPGTRLTVT.

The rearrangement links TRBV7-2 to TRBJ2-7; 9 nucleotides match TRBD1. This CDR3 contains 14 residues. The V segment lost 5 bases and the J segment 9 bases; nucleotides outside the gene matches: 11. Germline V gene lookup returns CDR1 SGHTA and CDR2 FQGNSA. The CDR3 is CASSLDRGSMGQYF. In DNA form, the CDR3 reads TGTGCCAGCAGCCTCGACAGGGGGTCGATGGGGCAGTACTTC. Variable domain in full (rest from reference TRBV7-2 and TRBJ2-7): GAGVSQSPSNKVTEKGKDVELRCDPISGHTALYWYRQSLGQGLEFLIYFQGNSAPDKSGLPSDRFSAERTGGSVSTLTIQRTQQEDSAVYLCASSLDRGSMGQYFGPGTRLTVT.

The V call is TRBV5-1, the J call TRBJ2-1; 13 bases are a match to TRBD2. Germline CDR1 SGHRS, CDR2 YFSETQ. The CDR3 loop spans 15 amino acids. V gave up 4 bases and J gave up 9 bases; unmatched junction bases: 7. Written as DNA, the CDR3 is TGCGCCAGCAGCACAGGACTAGCGGGAGAGGCTGAGCAGTTCTTC. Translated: CASSTGLAGEAEQFF.

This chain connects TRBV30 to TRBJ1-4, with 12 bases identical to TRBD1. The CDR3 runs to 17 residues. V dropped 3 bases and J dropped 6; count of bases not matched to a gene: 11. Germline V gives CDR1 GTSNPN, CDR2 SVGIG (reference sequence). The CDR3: CAWRSPGQGASDEKLFF. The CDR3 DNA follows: TGTGCCTGGAGGTCCCCGGGACAGGGGGCATCGGATGAAAAACTGTTTTTT.